Listed below are T cell receptor beta chains from one sample, sequenced in a study of blood T cell repertoires in COVID-19. The table came from immunoSEQ multiplex PCR; TCRdb's copy has only in-frame clones and leaves some out. The data contain around 250,000 clones, almost 85% of them seen just once; the ten biggest clones take up about 9.1%. The source material was PBMCs or T cells enriched from blood (not recorded which). These receptor sequences come from a woman between 45 and 60 years old with acute COVID-19. Both conserved end residues are part of each CDR3. D genes are given only for firm matches. Only part of the rows carry a size: once, few, many, or a class if the clone is expanded.

D gene	clone size	J gene	V gene	CDR3 DNA	CDR3 protein
NA	few	TRBJ1-5	TRBV5-6	TGTGCCAGCAGCCGATTTAGCCCGGGAGGGAGTCAGCCCCAGCATTTT	CASSRFSPGGSQPQHF
TRBD1	NA	TRBJ2-7	TRBV18	TGTGCCAGCTCAGTTACAGGGGGGAGTTACGAGCAGTACTTC	CASSVTGGSYEQYF
NA	NA	TRBJ1-4	TRBV7-7	TGTGCCAGCAGCCCAGGCGGGGGGCAGCATGAAAAACTGTTTTTT	CASSPGGGQHEKLFF
TRBD1	NA	TRBJ1-4	TRBV6-2/TRBV6-3	TGTGCCAGCAGTTCTCGGGATGCAGGGGGCGAAAAACTGTTTTTT	CASSSRDAGGEKLFF
TRBD1	NA	TRBJ1-4	TRBV25-1	TGTGCCAGCAGGCACCCGGCAGGGACAGGGGACGAAAAACTGTTTTTT	CASRHPAGTGDEKLFF
TRBD1	once	TRBJ1-1	TRBV9	TGTGCCAGCAGCGTAAGCTCTGGGACAGGGGGCCTGAACACTGAAGCTTTCTTT	CASSVSSGTGGLNTEAFF
TRBD2	NA	TRBJ2-1	TRBV7-9	TGTGCCAGCAGCTACAGCGGGGTTAACAATGAGCAGTTCTTC	CASSYSGVNNEQFF
TRBD2	NA	TRBJ2-5	TRBV10-3	TGTGCCATCAGTGAGTCGACTAGCGGACAAGAGACCCAGTACTTC	CAISESTSGQETQYF
TRBD1	NA	TRBJ2-2	TRBV5-1	TGCGCCAGTCTACAGGGGGCGCCGAACACCGGGGAGCTGTTTTTT	CASLQGAPNTGELFF
NA	few	TRBJ2-4	TRBV4-3	TGCGCCAGCAGCCAAGAGAAGGACTCGACCGTAGCCAAAAACATTCAGTACTTC	CASSQEKDSTVAKNIQYF
NA	NA	TRBJ2-3	TRBV5-1	TGCGCCAGCAGCTTGGACACAGCAACTAGCACAGATACGCAGTATTTT	CASSLDTATSTDTQYF
NA	once	TRBJ1-1	TRBV3-1/TRBV3-2	TGTGCCAGCAGCCGAAGGTCGGGGGATGGAGGTGCTGAAGCTTTCTTT	CASSRRSGDGGAEAFF
NA	NA	TRBJ1-1	TRBV7-3	TGTGCCAGCAGCTTAACGTTGCGGACTGAAGCTTTCTTT	CASSLTLRTEAFF
TRBD1	NA	TRBJ1-1	TRBV12-3/TRBV12-4	TGTGCCAGCAGCCCCGGACAGGGGGTAAAGGCTTTCTTT	CASSPGQGVKAFF
NA	NA	TRBJ1-6	TRBV9	TGTGCCAGCAGCGTAGGGCAGATTAATTCACCCCTCCACTTT	CASSVGQINSPLHF
NA	NA	TRBJ1-1	TRBV7-2	TGTGCCAGCAGCTCCCCTTCGTGGGGACATCTGAACACTGAAGCTTTCTTT	CASSSPSWGHLNTEAFF
NA	NA	TRBJ2-2	TRBV18	TGTGCCACCGGGTGCGGGGAGCTGTTTTTT	CATGCGELFF
TRBD1	NA	TRBJ2-1	TRBV7-2	TGTGCCAGCAGCGAGGGACAGCTTAATGAGCAGTTCTTC	CASSEGQLNEQFF
TRBD1	few	TRBJ1-1	TRBV30	TGTGCCTGGAGTGCCTCATGGACAGGGGGGGCTTTCTTT	CAWSASWTGGAFF
NA	NA	TRBJ2-7	TRBV7-8	TGTGCCAGCAGCTTAGGGTTGCGGTCCTACGAGCAGTACTTC	CASSLGLRSYEQYF
NA	NA	TRBJ1-6	TRBV19	TGTGCCAGTAGTATCCTACAGGGCCAGGGGAGTTCACCCCTCCACTTT	CASSILQGQGSSPLHF
TRBD1	NA	TRBJ2-4	TRBV28	TGTGCCAGCAGAGAGGGACAGGGGAGAAACATTCAGTACTTC	CASREGQGRNIQYF
TRBD2	NA	TRBJ2-5	TRBV10-2	TGCGCCCGCTGGGGGACTGGGTGGGGGGGGGAGACCCAGTACTTC	CARWGTGWGGETQYF
NA	NA	TRBJ2-5	TRBV5-1	TGCGCCAGCAGCTTTGAGGGAATCGGGACCCAGTACTTC	CASSFEGIGTQYF
NA	NA	TRBJ1-5	TRBV4-1	TGCGCCAGCAGCCAAGAGTCGGGGAATCAGCCCCAGCATTTT	CASSQESGNQPQHF
TRBD1	NA	TRBJ1-1	TRBV7-3	TGTGCCAGCAGCCACCGGGCGGACAGGGTGAACACTGAAGCTTTCTTT	CASSHRADRVNTEAFF
NA	NA	TRBJ1-2	TRBV9	TGTGCCAGCAGCGTAGGCCGGGGAGGCTATGGCTACACCTTC	CASSVGRGGYGYTF